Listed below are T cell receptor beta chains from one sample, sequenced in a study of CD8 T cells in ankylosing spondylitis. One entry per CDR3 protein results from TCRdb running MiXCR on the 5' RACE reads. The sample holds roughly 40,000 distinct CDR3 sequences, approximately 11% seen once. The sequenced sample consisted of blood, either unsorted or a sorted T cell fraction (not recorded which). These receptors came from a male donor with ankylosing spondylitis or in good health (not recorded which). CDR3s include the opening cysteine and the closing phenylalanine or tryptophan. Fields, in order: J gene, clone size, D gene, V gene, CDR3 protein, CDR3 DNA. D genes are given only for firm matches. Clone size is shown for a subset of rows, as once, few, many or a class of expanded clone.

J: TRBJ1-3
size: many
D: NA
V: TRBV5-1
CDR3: CASSLGQSGNTIYF
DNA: TGCGCCAGCAGCTTGGGCCAGTCTGGAAACACCATATATTTT

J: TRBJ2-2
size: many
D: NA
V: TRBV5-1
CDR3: CASSWFQSNTGELFF
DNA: TGCGCCAGCAGCTGGTTTCAATCGAACACCGGGGAGCTGTTTTTT

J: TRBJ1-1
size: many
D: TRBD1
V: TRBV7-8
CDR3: CASSLLSDRGRTEAFF
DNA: TGTGCCAGCAGCTTACTCTCCGACAGGGGGAGGACTGAAGCTTTCTTT

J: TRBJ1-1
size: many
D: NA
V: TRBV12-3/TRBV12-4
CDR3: CASSLNRNTEAFF
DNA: TGTGCCAGCAGTTTAAACCGGAACACTGAAGCTTTCTTT

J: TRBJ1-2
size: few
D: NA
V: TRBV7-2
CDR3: CASSLGAGGYGYTF
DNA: TGTGCCAGCAGCTTAGGGGCAGGAGGGTATGGCTACACCTTC

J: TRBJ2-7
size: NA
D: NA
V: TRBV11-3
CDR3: CASSRGTDYEQYF
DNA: TGTGCCAGCAGCCGCGGGACGGATTACGAGCAGTACTTC

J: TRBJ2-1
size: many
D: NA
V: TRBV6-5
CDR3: CASSYSGGEQFF
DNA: TGTGCCAGCAGTTACTCGGGCGGGGAGCAGTTCTTC

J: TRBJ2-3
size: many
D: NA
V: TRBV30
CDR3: CAWSLGASDTQYF
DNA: TGTGCCTGGAGTTTAGGTGCTTCAGATACGCAGTATTTT

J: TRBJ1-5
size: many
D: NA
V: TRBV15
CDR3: CATSSENQPQHF
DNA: TGTGCCACCAGTTCAGAGAATCAGCCCCAGCATTTT

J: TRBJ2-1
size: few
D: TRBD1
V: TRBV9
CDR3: CASSAHRGKYNEQFF
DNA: TGTGCCAGCAGCGCCCACAGGGGGAAGTACAATGAGCAGTTCTTC

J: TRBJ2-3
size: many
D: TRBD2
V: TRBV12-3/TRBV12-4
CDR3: CASSFGSGDRTDTQYF
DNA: TGTGCCAGCAGTTTTGGTAGCGGGGATCGCACAGATACGCAGTATTTT

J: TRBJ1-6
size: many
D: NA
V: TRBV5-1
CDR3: CASSVRASLDGSSPLHF
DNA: TGCGCCAGCAGCGTTCGCGCCTCATTAGACGGTAGTTCACCCCTCCACTTT